Below, 21 T cell receptor beta chains from the same sample are listed, as sequenced in a study of Ad26.COV2.S vaccination and SARS-CoV-2 variants. Repertoires were generated with immunoSEQ multiplex PCR, while TCRdb's copy carries only in-frame clones and drops some. The table includes some 500,000 clones, roughly nine tenths detected once. Treatment defined: around 19 received Ad26.COV2.S at low or high dose, single or two shots; roughly five received placebo; per-sample allocation not given. The investigators took samples on day 63 after the first vaccine or placebo injection. Here the sequenced sample was peripheral blood, taken in a trial of Ad26.COV2.S vaccine versus placebo. These receptors originate from a person aged 18-60 years who received the Ad26.COV2.S COVID-19 vaccine or a placebo.

The gene calls are TRBV3-1 (or the pseudogene TRBV3-2) and TRBJ1-2; 8 bases are shared with TRBD1. From germline, CDR1 is LGHDT and CDR2 YNNKEL (reference sequence). The CDR3 has 20 amino acids. After removal of 0 bases from V and 1 base from J, the junction contained 16 bases not matched to a gene. The CDR3 DNA reads as TGTGCCAGCAGCCAAGAAGAGGAGGCAATCCAGGGGGCGATTAACTATGGCTACACCTTC. Translated, it gives CASSQEEEAIQGAINYGYTF.

The V and J genes are TRBV5-6 and TRBJ2-5; a weak D match, TRBD2 (6 bases). Germline V gene sequence: CDR1 SGHDT, CDR2 YYEEEE. V was clipped by 0 bases and J by 5 bases, with 8 bases between them. The CDR3 spans 13 residues. CDR3 nucleotides: TGTGCCAGCAGCTTGGTTGGGGGGGAGACCCAGTACTTC. Translation gives CASSLVGGETQYF.

This sequence joins TRBV6-5 and TRBJ1-4; 9 positions agree with TRBD1. The CDR3 has 16 amino acids. The V and J ends lost 2 bases and 5 bases, in that order; junction bases with no gene match: 6. Germline assignment: CDR1 MNHEY and CDR2 SVGAGI. The CDR3: CASSYLTGTGNEKLFF. CDR3 bases: TGTGCCAGCAGTTACCTTACCGGGACAGGGAATGAAAAACTGTTTTTT.

V usage is TRBV28 and J usage is TRBJ1-5; D call uncertain. CDR3 size: 15 residues. Trimming shortened V by 8 bases and J by 1 base, and 15 bases separated the two germline ends. CDR1 MDHEN and CDR2 SYDVKM come from the germline V gene. The CDR3 region is CASGEAVGSNQPQHF. CDR3 bases: TGTGCCAGCGGCGAGGCCGTGGGGAGCAATCAGCCCCAGCATTTT.

The chain uses TRBV7-2 and TRBJ2-1; 7 bases map to TRBD2. Unmatched junction bases numbered 10, after V lost 6 bases and J lost 5 bases. Germline CDR1 and CDR2: SGHTA and FQGNSA. This CDR3 comprises 15 residues. The CDR3 nucleotides are TGTGCCAGCAGGGGATACGGGACTACTCACAATGAGCAGTTCTTC. Translated, it gives CASRGYGTTHNEQFF.

To note about this clone: The identical CDR3 is also encoded by other nucleotide sequences in the sample. The rearrangement uses TRBV9 and TRBJ2-5; a possible D gene is TRBD2 (6 bases). CDR1 is SGDLS, CDR2 YYNGEE, per germline. V was shortened by 2 bases and J by 2 bases, with 10 bases between the two germline ends. The CDR3 runs 14 residues. CDR3 protein: CASSVGGVQETQYF. For the CDR3, the DNA is TGTGCCAGCAGCGTCGGGGGTGTTCAAGAGACCCAGTACTTC. Combining the CDR3 with reference TRBV9 and TRBJ2-5 gives the whole variable domain DSGVTQTPKHLITATGQRVTLRCSPRSGDLSVYWYQQSLDQGLQFLIQYYNGEERAKGNILERFSAQQFPDLHSELNLSSLELGDSALYFCASSVGGVQETQYFGPGTRLLVL.

V usage is TRBV18 and J usage is TRBJ1-5, with a tentative D call TRBD1 (6 bases). Per the germline V gene, CDR1 is KGHSH and CDR2 is LQKENI. The CDR3 has 16 residues. Trimming stripped 6 bases from V and 0 bases from J, with 15 bases between. CDR3 in amino acids: CASSRDADSSNQPQHF. The CDR3 DNA reads TGTGCCAGCTCCCGGGATGCGGACAGTAGCAATCAGCCCCAGCATTTT.

CDR3 nucleotide sequence: TGCAGCGTTGGGTTCGGAAACACCATATATTTT. Residues: CSVGFGNTIYF. J is TRBJ1-3 and V is TRBV29-1; no clear D gene. This CDR3 comprises 11 residues. Germline CDR1 and CDR2: SQVTM and ANQGSEA. V was cut by 4 bases and J by 4 bases, with 5 bases left in between.

The chain uses TRBV29-1 and TRBJ1-4; 8 bases align to TRBD1. The V gene's germline CDR1 is SQVTM and CDR2 ANQGSEA. V was clipped by 3 bases and J by 8 bases; unmatched bases: 8. CDR3 length: 14 amino acids. The CDR3 here is CSVDADRVGEKLFF. DNA of the CDR3: TGCAGCGTTGACGCGGACAGGGTCGGGGAAAAACTGTTTTTT.

The V gene is TRBV7-9, the J gene TRBJ1-4; tentative D call: TRBD1 (5 bases). Germline V gives CDR1 SEHNR, CDR2 FQNEAQ (reference sequence). The CDR3 has 14 amino acids. V dropped 3 bases and J dropped 8 bases, with 13 bases sitting between them. As DNA, the CDR3 is TGTGCCAGCAGCTTTGGCCAGGGCGAAGAAAAACTGTTTTTT. Translating it yields CASSFGQGEEKLFF.

This chain links TRBV19 with TRBJ2-2; TRBD2 is a possible D gene (6 bases). CDR1 is LNHDA and CDR2 is SQIVND in the germline V gene (reference sequence). V shed 4 bases and J shed 0 bases, with 12 bases lying between them. The CDR3 contains 16 residues. In DNA form, the CDR3 reads TGTGCCAGTAGTAGCTGGGGGGTTCCGAACACCGGGGAGCTGTTTTTT. Protein product: CASSSWGVPNTGELFF.

V gene TRBV28 combines with J gene TRBJ1-1; perhaps TRBD1 as D (5 bases). The CDR3 length is 15 residues. V was shortened by 6 bases and J by 3 bases, with 17 bases between the two germline ends. The germline gives CDR1 MDHEN, CDR2 SYDVKM. The CDR3 sequence: CASSWTRGLYTEAFF. CDR3 DNA sequence: TGTGCCAGCAGCTGGACGCGGGGCTTGTACACTGAAGCTTTCTTT.

The chain couples TRBV7-9 to TRBJ2-1, with 10 bases lining up with TRBD2. The length of the CDR3 is 12 residues. The V segment lost 4 bases and the J segment 15 bases; nucleotides outside the gene matches: 6. Looked up from germline, CDR1 is SEHNR and CDR2 is FQNEAQ (reference sequence). The CDR3 DNA follows: TGTGCCAGCAGCTACGAGCGGGGGGGCCGGTTCTTC. Amino acid sequence: CASSYERGGRFF.

This chain uses TRBV4-2 with TRBJ2-6; D gene ambiguous. V lost 1 base to trimming and J lost 2 bases, with 12 bases between them. Germline values: CDR1 LGHNA, CDR2 YNFKEQ. This CDR3 is 17 amino acids long. The CDR3 protein is CASSQGRPLPGANVLTF. In DNA, the CDR3 is TGTGCCAGCAGCCAAGGACGGCCGCTCCCTGGGGCCAACGTCCTGACTTTC.

This clone was seen only once. V usage is TRBV21-1 and J usage is TRBJ1-2; the D call TRBD1 from the table was never checked on the DNA. TRBV21-1 is deemed a pseudogene. CDR3 length: 11 amino acids. CDR3 in DNA: TGTGCCAGCAGCAACCAGGGTCGAGACCCCTTC. Protein product: CASSNQGRDPF.

This clone has more than one count but fewer than ten. V gene TRBV28 combines with J gene TRBJ1-1, with TRBD1 matching 8 bases. Losses at the gene ends were 6 bases for V and 4 bases for J; bases not matched to a gene: 7. Germline-derived CDR1 and CDR2 are MDHEN and SYDVKM. There are 14 residues in the CDR3. The CDR3 reads CASRVQGESTEAFF. The CDR3 DNA reads TGTGCCAGCAGGGTACAGGGGGAGAGCACTGAAGCTTTCTTT.

The chain is built from TRBV7-2 and TRBJ1-2; TRBD1 is a possible D gene (5 bases). CDR1 is SGHTA, CDR2 FQGNSA, per germline. Trimming shortened V by 2 bases and J by 5 bases, and 9 bases separated the two germline ends. This CDR3 is built from 13 residues. The DNA of the CDR3 is TGTGCCAGCAGCTTAAGACAGAAGTATGGCTACACCTTC. It codes for CASSLRQKYGYTF.

The chain couples TRBV10-3 to TRBJ1-1; no reliable D call. The germline gives CDR1 ENHRY, CDR2 SYGVKD. The CDR3 covers 15 residues. The ends were cut back, 0 bases at V and 0 bases at J, with 8 bases in the middle. This CDR3 is CAISESRSLNTEAFF. The DNA of the CDR3 is TGTGCCATCAGTGAGTCGAGAAGCCTGAACACTGAAGCTTTCTTT.

Points on this clone: Its ends do not fully match the called genes, so a read error is possible. This chain connects TRBV24-1 to TRBJ1-1; D is unresolved. Germline loops: CDR1 KGHDR, CDR2 SFDVKD. The CDR3 totals 12 residues. CDR3 nucleotide sequence: TGTGCCACCAGTGGCGGACCTCCAAGCGCCTTTTTT. Translating gives CATSGGPPSAFF.

The chain has TRBV10-3 and TRBJ1-1; tentatively, D is TRBD1 (5 bases). The CDR3 totals 15 residues. V was clipped by 0 bases and J by 0 bases, with 8 bases between them. Germline CDR1 is ENHRY and CDR2 is SYGVKD. CDR3 residues: CAISESRGLNTEAFF. The CDR3 DNA reads TGTGCCATCAGTGAGTCGAGGGGACTGAACACTGAAGCTTTCTTT.

The rearrangement links TRBV5-4 to TRBJ1-1, with unresolved D. V lost 5 bases and J lost 4, with 15 bases in between. Germline V CDR1 and CDR2: SGHNT, YYREEE (reference sequence). The CDR3 spans 14 residues. CDR3 loop: CASRLDLGGTEAFF. CDR3 sequence (DNA): TGTGCCAGCAGACTGGACCTGGGTGGCACTGAAGCTTTCTTT. Using reference TRBV5-4 and TRBJ1-1 for the parts outside the CDR3, the full variable domain is ETGVTQSPTHLIKTRGQQVTLRCSSQSGHNTVSWYQQALGQGPQFIFQYYREEENGRGNFPPRFSGLQFPNYSSELNVNALELDDSALYLCASRLDLGGTEAFFGQGTRLTVV.